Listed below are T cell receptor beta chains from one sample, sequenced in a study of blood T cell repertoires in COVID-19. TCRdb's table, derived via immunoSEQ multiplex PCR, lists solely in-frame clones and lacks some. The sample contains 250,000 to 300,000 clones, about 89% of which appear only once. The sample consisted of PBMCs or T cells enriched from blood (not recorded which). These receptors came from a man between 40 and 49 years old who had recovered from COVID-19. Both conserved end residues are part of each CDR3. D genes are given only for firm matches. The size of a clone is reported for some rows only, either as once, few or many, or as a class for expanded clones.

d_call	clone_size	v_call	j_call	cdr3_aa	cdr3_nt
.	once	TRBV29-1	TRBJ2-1	CSVDGGGSGEQFF	TGCAGCGTTGATGGTGGGGGCTCAGGAGAGCAGTTCTTC
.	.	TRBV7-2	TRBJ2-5	CASSFVETQYF	TGTGCCAGCAGCTTCGTGGAGACCCAGTACTTC
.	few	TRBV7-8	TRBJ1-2	CASSLARQAIVYGYTF	TGTGCCAGCAGCTTAGCTCGACAGGCAATCGTCTATGGCTACACCTTC
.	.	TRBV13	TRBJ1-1	CASSLGLGKSEAFF	TGTGCCAGCAGCTTGGGTCTCGGGAAGTCTGAAGCTTTCTTT
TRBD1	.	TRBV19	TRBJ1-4	CASSIGDSTNEKLFF	TGTGCCAGTAGTATAGGGGACAGCACTAATGAAAAACTGTTTTTT
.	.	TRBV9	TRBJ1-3	CASSVGWGIHSGNTIYF	TGTGCCAGCAGCGTAGGTTGGGGCATCCACTCTGGAAACACCATATATTTT
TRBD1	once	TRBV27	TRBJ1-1	CASSVPGGGTEAFF	TGTGCCAGCAGCGTGCCAGGGGGTGGCACTGAAGCTTTCTTT
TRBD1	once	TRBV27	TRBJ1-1	CASSRDRGSNTEAFF	TGTGCCAGCAGTAGGGACAGGGGGTCGAACACTGAAGCTTTCTTT
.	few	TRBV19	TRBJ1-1	CASSLQGAEAFF	TGTGCCAGTAGTCTACAGGGTGCTGAAGCTTTCTTT
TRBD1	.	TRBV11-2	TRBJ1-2	CASSTRTGTNYGYTF	TGTGCCAGCAGCACTCGGACAGGGACTAACTATGGCTACACCTTC
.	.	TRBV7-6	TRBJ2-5	CASSLASSVETQYF	TGTGCCAGCAGCTTAGCGTCCTCCGTAGAGACCCAGTACTTC
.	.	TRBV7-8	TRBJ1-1	CASSRTEPNTEAFF	TGTGCCAGCAGCAGGACAGAACCAAACACTGAAGCTTTCTTT
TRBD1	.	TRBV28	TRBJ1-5	CASSLTGGGNQPQHF	TGTGCCAGCAGTTTAACAGGGGGAGGCAATCAGCCCCAGCATTTT
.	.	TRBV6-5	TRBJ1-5	CASSWTENQPQHF	TGTGCCAGCAGCTGGACAGAAAATCAGCCCCAGCATTTT
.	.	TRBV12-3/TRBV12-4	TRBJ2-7	CASSLGHSYEQYF	TGTGCCAGCAGCCTTGGACATTCCTACGAGCAGTACTTC
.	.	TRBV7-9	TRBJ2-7	CASSLAYARDEQYF	TGTGCCAGCAGCTTAGCGTACGCTAGAGACGAGCAGTACTTC
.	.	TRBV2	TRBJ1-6	CASSATTGPESPLHF	TGTGCCAGCAGTGCAACTACAGGGCCCGAATCACCCCTCCACTTT
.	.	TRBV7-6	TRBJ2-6	CASSLGARSGANVLTF	TGTGCCAGCAGCTTAGGGGCTCGCTCTGGGGCCAACGTCCTGACTTTC
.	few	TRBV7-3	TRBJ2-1	CASSPRPSSGVLNEQFF	TGTGCCAGCAGTCCGAGGCCGAGCAGTGGTGTGTTGAATGAGCAGTTCTTC
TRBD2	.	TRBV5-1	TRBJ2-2	CASSAKPQRLAGLAGELFF	TGCGCCAGCAGCGCGAAACCCCAAAGACTAGCGGGATTGGCCGGGGAGCTGTTTTTT
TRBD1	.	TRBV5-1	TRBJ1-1	CASSFGDRANTEAFF	TGCGCCAGCAGCTTTGGTGACAGGGCGAACACTGAAGCTTTCTTT
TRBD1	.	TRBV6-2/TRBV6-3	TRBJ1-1	CASSGQVLNTEAFF	TGTGCCAGCAGTGGACAGGTTTTGAACACTGAAGCTTTCTTT
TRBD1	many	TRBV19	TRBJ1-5	CASSSPRGTGYQPQHF	TGTGCCAGTAGTAGCCCCCGAGGGACAGGATATCAGCCCCAGCATTTT
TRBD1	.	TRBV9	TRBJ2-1	CASSVGDREGGEQFF	TGTGCCAGCAGCGTAGGGGACAGGGAAGGAGGTGAGCAGTTCTTC
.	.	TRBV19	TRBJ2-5	CASSIGLGVGETQYF	TGTGCCAGTAGTATAGGATTAGGAGTAGGAGAGACCCAGTACTTC
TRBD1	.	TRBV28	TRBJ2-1	CASSSIRTGVYNEQFF	TGTGCCAGCAGTTCGATACGGACAGGGGTTTACAATGAGCAGTTCTTC
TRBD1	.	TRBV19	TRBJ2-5	CASSIGDRGYQETQYF	TGTGCCAGTAGTATAGGGGACAGGGGGTACCAAGAGACCCAGTACTTC
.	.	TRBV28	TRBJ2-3	CASSPMGQGPDTQYF	TGTGCCAGCAGCCCCATGGGTCAGGGGCCAGATACGCAGTATTTT